Listed here are 12 T cell receptor beta chains from one sample, sequenced in a study of blood T cell repertoires in COVID-19. Assay used: immunoSEQ multiplex PCR; TCRdb lists only in-frame clones, some missing. Among fewer than 300,000 clones listed, 85% to 90% were seen once. Sequenced: PBMCs or T cells enriched from blood (not recorded which). The receptors derive from a man aged 18 to 29 who had recovered from COVID-19.

This sequence joins TRBV18 and TRBJ1-2, with 11 bases fitting TRBD1. V shed 3 bases, J shed 5 bases, and the junction held 5 bases outside the gene matches. The CDR3 contains 15 residues. Germline V gene data show CDR1 as KGHSH and CDR2 as LQKENI. CDR3: CASSPRDRGWYGYTF. The CDR3 nucleotides read TGTGCCAGCTCACCCCGGGACAGGGGGTGGTATGGCTACACCTTC. Drawing the rest from reference TRBV18 and TRBJ1-2, the complete variable domain is NAGVMQNPRHLVRRRGQEARLRCSPMKGHSHVYWYRQLPEEGLKFMVYLQKENIIDESGMPKERFSAEFPKEGPSILRIQQVVRGDSAAYFCASSPRDRGWYGYTFGSGTRLTVV.

The chain recombines TRBV19 with TRBJ2-1, with 7 bases aligning to TRBD2. This CDR3 region has 16 residues. Germline V gene sequence: CDR1 LNHDA, CDR2 SQIVND (reference sequence). The V segment lost 6 bases and the J segment 0 bases; nucleotides outside the gene matches: 8. The CDR3 here is CASRRLARGSYNEQFF. CDR3 in DNA: TGTGCCAGTAGGCGACTAGCCCGGGGCTCCTACAATGAGCAGTTCTTC.

This clone was seen only once. V and J are TRBV6-5 and TRBJ1-2, with TRBD1 identical over 9 bases. The CDR3 has 15 amino acids. From germline, CDR1 is MNHEY and CDR2 SVGAGI. With V trimmed by 6 bases and J by 2 bases, 7 bases remained unmatched. CDR3 residues: CASRPTGTGNYGYTF. DNA of the CDR3: TGTGCCAGCAGACCCACCGGGACAGGGAACTATGGCTACACCTTC.

This chain connects TRBV3-1 (or the pseudogene TRBV3-2) to TRBJ2-1; D is ambiguous. Trimming removed 1 base from V and 4 bases from J, with 8 bases in between. This CDR3 comprises 14 residues. Looked up from germline, CDR1 is LGHDT and CDR2 is YNNKEL (reference sequence). This CDR3 reads CASSQGAYYNEQFF. CDR3 nucleotide sequence: TGTGCCAGCAGCCAAGGGGCTTATTACAATGAGCAGTTCTTC.

This chain uses TRBV15 with TRBJ2-1, with 10 positions matching TRBD2. The trim removed 4 bases at V and 2 bases at J, leaving 5 bases unmatched. This CDR3 is 16 amino acids long. Germline CDR1 and CDR2: LNHNV and YYDKDF (reference sequence). CDR3 bases: TGTGCCACCAGCATATCACTAGCGGGAACCTACAATGAGCAGTTCTTC. Encoded protein: CATSISLAGTYNEQFF.

The chain couples TRBV7-9 to TRBJ2-1; possible D gene TRBD2, 5 bases. The V and J ends lost 1 base and 5 bases respectively, with 12 bases between them. The germline gives CDR1 SEHNR, CDR2 FQNEAQ (reference sequence). This CDR3 is built from 15 residues. CDR3 coding DNA: TGTGCCAGCAGCTTAGTCCTAGCCGAAAACAATGAGCAGTTCTTC. Encoded protein: CASSLVLAENNEQFF. The variable domain in full, completed from reference TRBV7-9 and TRBJ2-1, reads DTGVSQNPRHKITKRGQNVTFRCDPISEHNRLYWYRQTLGQGPEFLTYFQNEAQLEKSRLLSDRFSAERPKGSFSTLEIQRTEQGDSAMYLCASSLVLAENNEQFFGPGTRLTVL.

The CDR3 is CASSLVSGKETQYF. In nucleotides, the CDR3 is TGTGCCAGCAGCTTGGTGTCTGGCAAAGAGACCCAGTACTTC. J is TRBJ2-5 and V is TRBV7-2; no clear D. V was trimmed by 3 bases and J by 3 bases, leaving 11 bases between them. In germline, CDR1 is SGHTA, CDR2 FQGNSA. The CDR3 consists of 14 residues.

V and J are TRBV19 and TRBJ2-5; D uncertain. Germline assignment: CDR1 LNHDA and CDR2 SQIVND (reference sequence). The CDR3 runs 13 residues. Trimming cost V 4 bases and J 4 bases, with 10 bases left between them. The CDR3 region has the DNA TGTGCCAGTAGTACCGTAACAAGAGAGACCCAGTACTTC. Protein: CASSTVTRETQYF.

This chain uses TRBV20-1 with TRBJ1-1; 8 nucleotides align to TRBD1. Germline V gives CDR1 DFQATT, CDR2 SNEGSKA (reference sequence). The CDR3 consists of 15 residues. The J segment lost 7 bases and the V segment lost 3 bases, leaving 13 bases of the junction unmatched. Here the CDR3 reads CSASGWQGAPIEAFF. For the CDR3, the DNA is TGCAGTGCTAGTGGGTGGCAGGGGGCTCCTATTGAAGCTTTCTTT.

V usage is TRBV7-3 and J usage is TRBJ2-2, with D unresolved. V shed 5 bases and J shed 3 bases, with 7 bases lying between them. This CDR3 region has 13 residues. The germline V gene encodes CDR1 SGHTA and CDR2 FQGTGA. The CDR3 sequence is CASSPGDTGELFF. The CDR3 DNA reads TGTGCCAGCAGCCCCGGTGACACCGGGGAGCTGTTTTTT.

This clone appeared once. The rearrangement uses TRBV10-2 and TRBJ1-1; D gene uncertain. The CDR3 extends over 15 amino acids. V was clipped by 2 bases and J by 1 base, with 11 bases between them. Germline V gene data show CDR1 as WSHSY and CDR2 as SAAADI. The CDR3 DNA reads TGCGCCAGCAGTGAGCCTGCAACGGGGAACACTGAAGCTTTCTTT. This encodes CASSEPATGNTEAFF.

The chain joins TRBV28 to TRBJ1-2, with 8 nucleotides matching TRBD1. In germline, CDR1 is MDHEN, CDR2 SYDVKM. V was pared by 2 bases and J by 6 bases, with 8 bases of the junction left unmatched. The CDR3 is 15 residues long. Here the CDR3 reads CASSLVVRGRDGYTF. Here the CDR3 DNA reads TGTGCCAGCAGTTTAGTTGTCAGGGGGCGTGATGGCTACACCTTC.